A single sample is the source of the 22 T cell receptor beta chains below, sequenced in a study of shared clonotypes between healthy human individuals. The method was immunoSEQ multiplex PCR; TCRdb's version includes in-frame clones alone and lacks a portion of them. This table holds 450,000 to 500,000 clones, 70% to 80% found once. Sequencing was done on a sample of PBMCs. The origin of the receptors is a woman aged 40 to 50 in good health. Some clones in this sample may be carry-over from other donors' samples.

The chain uses TRBV4-2 and TRBJ2-7, with 7 bases matching TRBD2. This CDR3 spans 14 amino acids. The junction had 0 bases not matched to a gene; V was cut back by 1 base and J by 0 bases. Germline lookup yields CDR1 LGHNA and CDR2 YNFKEQ. CDR3 DNA sequence: TGTGCCAGCAGCCAAGGGGACTACTCCTACGAGCAGTACTTC. Its translation is CASSQGDYSYEQYF.

This rearrangement joins TRBV6-5 to TRBJ1-1, with 7 bases lining up with TRBD1. With 10 bases clipped from V and 6 bases from J, the junction kept 17 bases outside the gene matches. This CDR3 is 15 amino acids long. CDR1 is MNHEY, CDR2 SVGAGI, per germline. CDR3 protein: CAIRGGLTGQSEAFF. CDR3 nucleotide sequence: TGTGCCATCCGAGGGGGTTTGACAGGGCAGTCTGAAGCTTTCTTT.

In the case of this clone: One base away lies a much larger clone, so this may be a sequencing read error. This sequence joins TRBV29-1 and TRBJ1-4; 7 bases map to TRBD1. This CDR3 has 13 residues. V shed 6 bases, J shed 16 bases, and the junction held 17 bases outside the gene matches. Germline V gives CDR1 SQVTM, CDR2 ANQGSEA. CDR3: CSVLGFSDRDRFF. CDR3 in DNA: TGCAGCGTCTTGGGGTTCAGTGACCGGGACAGGTTTTTT.

In regard to this clone: A far larger clone is one base from this, pointing to a likely read error. Since no conserved phenylalanine or tryptophan closes the CDR3, a read error is the likely cause. This chain connects TRBV30 to TRBJ1-1; D is perhaps TRBD1 (6 bases). The germline V gene has CDR1 GTSNPN and CDR2 SVGIG (reference sequence). CDR3 size: 12 residues. V gave up 3 bases and J gave up 6 bases, with 11 bases separating them. In DNA, the CDR3 is TGTGCCTGGAGGGGGGCGGCAGCTGAAGCTTTCTCT. This codes for CAWRGAAAEAFS.

This clone was counted a few times. V is TRBV10-3 and J is TRBJ1-5, with 8 bases fitting TRBD1. Germline V gene sequence: CDR1 ENHRY, CDR2 SYGVKD. This CDR3 has 15 residues. V trimming: 2 bases; J trimming: 6 bases; junction bases outside the gene matches: 6. The CDR3 protein is CAISEGRGQGQPQHF. Here the CDR3 DNA reads TGTGCCATCAGTGAGGGCAGGGGGCAGGGTCAGCCCCAGCATTTT.

The chain employs TRBV27 and TRBJ1-5; no clear D gene. Germline CDR1 reads MNHEY; CDR2 reads SMNVEV (reference sequence). The CDR3 length is 13 residues. V shed 8 bases and J shed 3 bases, with 11 bases lying between them. Written as DNA, the CDR3 is TGTGCCAGCGCCTGGACGTTCAATCAGCCCCAGCATTTT. Translated: CASAWTFNQPQHF.

This sequence joins TRBV4-1 and TRBJ1-1; TRBD1 is a possible D gene (5 bases). Germline values: CDR1 MGHRA, CDR2 YSYEKL. V gave up 0 bases and J gave up 6 bases, with 14 bases separating them. The CDR3 has 15 residues. CDR3 sequence: CASSQDRRGRAEAFF. The CDR3 nucleotides read TGCGCCAGCAGCCAAGATAGGAGGGGTAGGGCTGAAGCTTTCTTT.

About this clone: A read error is possible here, since a much larger clone lies one base away. The chain employs TRBV19 and TRBJ1-1; D is unclear. Germline V gene data show CDR1 as LNHDA and CDR2 as SQIVND (reference sequence). The CDR3 runs 13 residues. V gave up 2 bases and J gave up 0 bases, with 4 bases separating them. The CDR3 bases are TGTGCCAGTAGTATACGAATGAACACTGAAGCTTTCTTT. It is translated as CASSIRMNTEAFF.

The V gene is TRBV6-4, the J gene TRBJ2-6; TRBD2 matches 12 bases. J gave up 4 bases and V 10 bases, and 8 bases lay outside the gene matches. The germline CDR1 and CDR2 sequences are MRHNA and SNTAGT. This CDR3 has 16 amino acids. CDR3 sequence (DNA): TGTGCCACCTCGACTAGCGGGAGCTCGGGGGCCAACGTCCTGACTTTC. Its translation is CATSTSGSSGANVLTF.

The chain employs TRBV15 and TRBJ1-1; a weak D match, TRBD1 (5 bases). The CDR3 has 13 amino acids. From germline, CDR1 is LNHNV and CDR2 YYDKDF (reference sequence). V was pared by 0 bases and J by 10 bases, with 12 bases between. In DNA form, the CDR3 reads TGTGCCACCAGCAGAGACAGGGAGAGGCGAGCTTTCTTT. It specifies CATSRDRERRAFF. Complete variable domain (other parts from reference TRBV15 and TRBJ1-1): DAMVIQNPRYQVTQFGKPVTLSCSQTLNHNVMYWYQQKSSQAPKLLFHYYDKDFNNEADTPDNFQSRRPNTSFCFLDIRSPGLGDTAMYLCATSRDRERRAFFGQGTRLTVV.

The V gene is TRBV5-4, the J gene TRBJ1-2; the D gene is possibly TRBD1 (6 bases). The CDR3 spans 14 residues. Germline V CDR1 and CDR2: SGHNT, YYREEE (reference sequence). Between the trimmed V and J ends, which lost 0 bases and 8 bases, there was a span of 14 bases. The CDR3 DNA follows: TGTGCCAGCAGCTTGGTCGGACAGAGCCCGGGCTACACCTTC. Amino acid sequence: CASSLVGQSPGYTF.

This sequence joins TRBV18 and TRBJ2-5; 12 nucleotides match TRBD2. CDR1 KGHSH and CDR2 LQKENI come from the germline V gene. This CDR3 contains 18 residues. The junction had 6 bases not matched to a gene; V was cut back by 0 bases and J by 1 base. The CDR3 here is CASSPPRGTSGPQETQYF. The CDR3 coding sequence is TGTGCCAGCTCACCACCTAGAGGGACTAGCGGGCCCCAAGAGACCCAGTACTTC.

This clone was seen only once. The chain recombines TRBV19 with TRBJ1-3; D is possibly TRBD1 (6 bases). The germline CDR1 and CDR2 sequences are LNHDA and SQIVND (reference sequence). This CDR3 has 14 residues. The V and J ends lost 8 bases and 7 bases respectively, with 18 bases between them. This CDR3 reads CASRQLRGHNTIYF. CDR3 DNA sequence: TGTGCCAGTCGACAACTCAGGGGACACAACACCATATATTTT.

This clone was found once. The V call is TRBV6-5, the J call TRBJ2-1; 7 bases fit TRBD2. Germline CDR1 MNHEY, CDR2 SVGAGI. After removal of 2 bases from V and 7 bases from J, the junction contained 11 bases not matched to a gene. The CDR3 consists of 16 residues. The CDR3 region is CASSYRVAGRGNEQFF. The CDR3 coding sequence is TGTGCCAGCAGTTACCGGGTCGCGGGGAGGGGAAATGAGCAGTTCTTC.

V usage is TRBV5-6 and J usage is TRBJ1-1; 7 bases align to TRBD1. This CDR3 spans 15 amino acids. In germline, CDR1 is SGHDT, CDR2 YYEEEE. V lost 0 bases and J lost 4; bases outside the gene matches: 6. The CDR3, as DNA: TGTGCCAGCAGCTTGGACAGGGGTTTCGGCACTGAAGCTTTCTTT. Its protein product is CASSLDRGFGTEAFF. Full variable domain (outside the CDR3, taken from reference TRBV5-6 and TRBJ1-1): DAGVTQSPTHLIKTRGQQVTLRCSPKSGHDTVSWYQQALGQGPQFIFQYYEEEERQRGNFPDRFSGHQFPNYSSELNVNALLLGDSALYLCASSLDRGFGTEAFFGQGTRLTVV.

The chain carries TRBV13 and TRBJ2-7; D might be TRBD2 (6 bases). V lost 5 bases and J lost 3, with 14 bases in between. The CDR3 covers 14 residues. Germline values: CDR1 PRHDT, CDR2 FYEKMQ (reference sequence). This chain's CDR3 is CASSDSGGVYEQYF. CDR3 DNA sequence: TGTGCCAGCAGCGACAGCGGCGGGGTCTACGAGCAGTACTTC.

The V and J genes are TRBV6-5 and TRBJ2-5, with D perhaps matching TRBD1 or TRBD2 (5 bases each). The CDR3 loop spans 14 amino acids. CDR1 and CDR2 (germline): MNHEY, SVGAGI. Trimming removed 5 bases from V and 5 bases from J, with 15 bases in between. CDR3 residues: CASSKGRDRETQYF. CDR3 DNA sequence: TGTGCCAGCAGTAAGGGACGGGATCGGGAGACCCAGTACTTC.

The count of this clone is one. This rearrangement joins TRBV6-6 to TRBJ2-7, with D hard to call. The CDR3 spans 13 residues. V was clipped by 2 bases and J by 7 bases, with 12 bases between them. Germline loops: CDR1 MNHNY, CDR2 SVGAGI (reference sequence). This CDR3 reads CASSYAKNMEQYF. The CDR3 nucleotides are TGTGCCAGCAGTTACGCGAAGAACATGGAGCAGTACTTC.

The rearrangement links TRBV5-1 to TRBJ2-5; D remains ambiguous. Germline V CDR1 and CDR2: SGHRS, YFSETQ. V lost 5 bases and J lost 3, with 11 bases in between. This CDR3 is 13 amino acids long. DNA for the CDR3: TGCGCCAGCAGGAGTAACTTAAAAGAGACCCAGTACTTC. As protein: CASRSNLKETQYF.

This chain links TRBV5-1 with TRBJ2-1, with a weak D call TRBD2 (5 bases). CDR3 length equals 15 residues. CDR1 and CDR2 (germline): SGHRS, YFSETQ. Trimming removed 0 bases at V and 6 bases at J, with 13 bases between. The CDR3 DNA reads as TGCGCCAGCAGCTTGGAGGGAGACCCCCTCAATGAGCAGTTCTTC. It is translated as CASSLEGDPLNEQFF.

V usage is TRBV10-3 and J usage is TRBJ1-1, with 12 bases that match TRBD1. Germline V CDR1 and CDR2: ENHRY, SYGVKD. Trimming removed 2 bases from V and 3 bases from J; junction bases left unmatched: 7. The CDR3 has 17 amino acids. The CDR3 DNA reads as TGTGCCATCAGTGAGACCTCGGGACAGGGGGCTCACACTGAAGCTTTCTTT. Translation: CAISETSGQGAHTEAFF.

The V and J genes are TRBV28 and TRBJ2-7; D might be TRBD1 or TRBD2, each matching 7 bases. Germline CDR1 and CDR2: MDHEN and SYDVKM. This CDR3 region has 15 residues. V lost 3 bases and J 3 bases, leaving 15 bases between the germline ends. The CDR3 sequence is CASSFSRGGVYEQYF. Written as DNA, the CDR3 is TGTGCCAGCAGTTTCTCCAGGGGGGGTGTCTACGAGCAGTACTTC.